The 8 T cell receptor beta chains given below trace back to one sample, sequenced in a study of post-analysis software for immune sequencing data. Carried by the TCR beta cDNA libraries were unique molecular identifiers. TCRdb ran MiXCR on the PCR reads and lists one entry per CDR3 protein. The table shows about 820,000 distinct CDR3 sequences, with approximately 50% occurring only once. Antigen specificity for these receptors is unknown. Study-level findings and limits: Patients carried roughly five TRBV segments more frequently than controls did, and TRBV5-6, TRBV5-1 and TRBV20-1 were among them.

Input material: blood. The receptors derive from a girl aged 5 to 17 with multiple sclerosis.

The chain employs TRBV13 and TRBJ2-7; D is undetermined. The V end lost 5 bases, the J end lost 6 bases, and 17 bases lay between the germline ends. Germline V lookup: CDR1 PRHDT, CDR2 FYEKMQ (reference sequence). This CDR3 is 14 amino acids long. The CDR3 loop reads CASSRTGPTAEQYF. The CDR3 coding sequence is TGTGCCAGCAGCCGCACCGGACCCACCGCCGAGCAGTACTTC. Looking up the rest from reference TRBV13 and TRBJ2-7 gives the full variable domain: AAGVIQSPRHLIKEKRETATLKCYPIPRHDTVYWYQQGPGQDPQFLISFYEKMQSDKGSIPDRFSAQQFSDYHSELNMSSLELGDSALYFCASSRTGPTAEQYFGPGTRLTVT.

This CDR3 reads CSASGRGTYEQYF. The DNA of the CDR3 is TGCAGTGCTAGTGGGCGGGGAACCTACGAGCAGTACTTC. This chain links TRBV20-1 with TRBJ2-7; a weak D match, TRBD2 (6 bases). Germline values: CDR1 DFQATT, CDR2 SNEGSKA (reference sequence). V was clipped by 3 bases and J by 2 bases, with 11 bases between them. The CDR3 extends over 13 amino acids.

The table lists this clonotype with a few counts. Here the CDR3 DNA reads TGTGCCAGCAGTTTGGCCAGGGGCATATGGGATGGCTACACCTTC. Protein sequence: CASSLARGIWDGYTF. This chain links TRBV27 with TRBJ1-2; TRBD1 might be the D (6 bases). The CDR3 runs 15 residues. Germline V gives CDR1 MNHEY, CDR2 SMNVEV (reference sequence). The ends were cut back, 3 bases at V and 6 bases at J, with 17 bases in the middle.

This clonotype has just a few counts. The chain uses TRBV29-1 and TRBJ2-5; 15 positions match TRBD2. V trimming: 4 bases; J trimming: 5 bases; junction bases outside the gene matches: 2. This CDR3 spans 14 amino acids. Germline values: CDR1 SQVTM, CDR2 ANQGSEA. The CDR3 loop reads CSVAGTSGRETQYF. The CDR3 region has the DNA TGCAGCGTTGCAGGGACTAGCGGGAGGGAGACCCAGTACTTC.

This clonotype was counted between two and nine times. The rearrangement joins TRBV29-1 to TRBJ2-5; the D call may be TRBD1 or TRBD2 (6 bases each). Germline CDR1 is SQVTM and CDR2 is ANQGSEA. This CDR3 has 13 residues. Trimming removed 4 bases from V and 5 bases from J, with 14 bases in between. The CDR3 here is CSVAMGGQETQYF. DNA for the CDR3: TGCAGCGTTGCGATGGGGGGCCAGGAGACCCAGTACTTC.

This clonotype was detected only a few times. The chain couples TRBV5-1 to TRBJ2-5; 7 bases map to TRBD1. The closer fit of TRBJ2-7 to the DNA end suggests the J call may be wrong. The CDR3 contains 15 residues. Germline values: CDR1 SGHRS, CDR2 YFSETQ. Here the CDR3 DNA reads TGCGCCAGCAGCTTGGGGCTGACAGGGCCTTACGAGCAGTACTTC. It specifies CASSLGLTGPYEQYF.

CDR3 amino acids: CASSLDWNSPLHF. The CDR3 DNA reads TGTGCCAGCAGCTTAGATTGGAATTCACCCCTCCACTTT. The chain links TRBV7-9 to TRBJ1-6; D gene ambiguous. The CDR3 is 13 amino acids. The ends were cut back, 1 base at V and 7 bases at J, with 5 bases in the middle. Per germline, CDR1 SEHNR and CDR2 FQNEAQ (reference sequence).

This chain links TRBV5-1 with TRBJ2-4; possibly TRBD2 for D (6 bases). This CDR3 region has 17 residues. Germline CDR1 reads SGHRS; CDR2 reads YFSETQ. The ends were cut back, 4 bases at V and 0 bases at J, with 17 bases in the middle. CDR3 loop: CASSPQLASLAKNIQYF. The CDR3 region has the DNA TGCGCCAGCAGCCCCCAACTAGCCTCCCTAGCCAAAAACATTCAGTACTTC. The variable domain in full, with the rest retrieved from reference TRBV5-1 and TRBJ2-4, is KAGVTQTPRYLIKTRGQQVTLSCSPISGHRSVSWYQQTPGQGLQFLFEYFSETQRNKGNFPGRFSGRQFSNSRSEMNVSTLELGDSALYLCASSPQLASLAKNIQYFGAGTRLSVL.